A selection of T cell receptor beta chains follows, all from one sample in a study of CD8 T cells in Susac syndrome. TCRdb reprocessed the immunoSEQ multiplex PCR reads with MiXCR, giving one entry per CDR3 protein. The sample consists of approximately 180,000 distinct CDR3 sequences, almost 96% of them appearing once. Input material: CD4+ T cells from PBMCs. The receptors come from a human donor with multiple sclerosis. CDR3s include the opening cysteine and the closing phenylalanine or tryptophan. The order of the fields is D gene, clone size, V gene, J gene, CDR3 protein, CDR3 DNA. The D gene is left open where the match is weak. Clone size is shown for a subset of rows, as once, few, many or a class of expanded clone.

>.|.|TRBV12-3/TRBV12-4|TRBJ2-7
CASTVTGGYEQYF
TGTGCCAGCACCGTGACTGGGGGCTACGAGCAGTACTTC
>.|.|TRBV20-1|TRBJ2-1
CSARAGTEQFF
TGCAGTGCCAGAGCCGGGACAGAGCAGTTCTTC
>.|.|TRBV18|TRBJ2-1
CASSPLGDEYNEQFF
TGTGCCAGCTCACCACTGGGGGACGAGTACAATGAGCAGTTCTTC
>.|.|TRBV15|TRBJ2-3
CATSGGANTDTQYF
TGTGCCACCAGCGGGGGGGCCAACACAGATACGCAGTATTTT
>.|.|TRBV27|TRBJ2-2
CASSFRGAGELFF
TGTGCCAGCAGTTTTCGAGGGGCCGGGGAGCTGTTTTTT
>.|.|TRBV12-3/TRBV12-4|TRBJ1-5
CASSSRFGGRDQPQHF
TGTGCCAGCAGTTCCCGTTTCGGGGGTAGGGATCAGCCCCAGCATTTT
>TRBD2|.|TRBV11-1|TRBJ2-7
CASRSSGGKEQYF
TGTGCCAGCAGGTCCAGCGGGGGGAAGGAGCAGTACTTC
>TRBD1|.|TRBV10-3|TRBJ2-7
CAISDTGAPTYEQYF
TGTGCCATCAGTGACACAGGGGCCCCAACCTACGAGCAGTACTTC
>.|.|TRBV20-1|TRBJ2-5
CSAREGSVETQYF
TGCAGTGCTAGAGAAGGTAGCGTCGAGACCCAGTACTTC
>.|.|TRBV30|TRBJ2-3
CACLVADTQYF
TGTGCCTGCCTCGTGGCAGATACGCAGTATTTT
>.|.|TRBV3-1|TRBJ2-5
CASSQEQIQETQYF
TGTGCCAGCAGCCAAGAACAGATACAAGAGACCCAGTACTTC
>.|.|TRBV5-4|TRBJ2-5
CASSLSGNTQETQYF
TGTGCCAGCAGCTTGTCGGGAAACACCCAAGAGACCCAGTACTTC
>.|once|TRBV19|TRBJ2-3
CATKGTSTDTQYF
TGTGCCACCAAAGGAACTAGCACAGATACGCAGTATTTT
>.|.|TRBV12-3/TRBV12-4|TRBJ1-1
CASNLWGGNTEAFF
TGTGCCAGCAACCTATGGGGCGGGAACACTGAAGCTTTCTTT
>TRBD1|.|TRBV20-1|TRBJ2-5
CSASRDRGLGETQYF
TGCAGTGCTAGTAGAGACAGGGGGCTAGGGGAGACCCAGTACTTC
>TRBD1|few|TRBV20-1|TRBJ2-1
CSANSGTGDNEQFF
TGCAGTGCCAACTCCGGGACAGGGGACAATGAGCAGTTCTTC
>.|.|TRBV13|TRBJ1-6
CASSPGRLNSPLHF
TGTGCCAGCAGCCCGGGGCGTCTGAATTCACCCCTCCACTTT
>TRBD1|.|TRBV15|TRBJ2-2
CATKTGTSEAGELFF
TGTGCCACGAAGACAGGGACCTCGGAAGCTGGGGAGCTGTTTTTT
>TRBD1|.|TRBV18|TRBJ2-7
CASSRTTGPTYEQYF
TGTGCCAGCTCACGGACGACAGGGCCGACCTACGAGCAGTACTTC
>.|once|TRBV27|TRBJ1-2
CASSLRGTAPPYGYTF
TGTGCCAGCAGTTTAAGGGGTACAGCCCCTCCGTATGGCTACACCTTC
>.|.|TRBV4-1|TRBJ1-2
CASSQQQGGYTF
TGCGCCAGCAGCCAACAACAGGGTGGCTACACCTTC
>TRBD2|.|TRBV29-1|TRBJ2-3
CSVGTRLADTQYF
TGCAGCGTTGGGACTAGGCTGGCAGATACGCAGTATTTT
>.|once|TRBV30|TRBJ1-5
CAWSITETQPQHF
TGTGCCTGGAGTATTACAGAAACCCAGCCCCAGCATTTT
>.|.|TRBV29-1|TRBJ1-4
CSVDEGVNEKLFF
TGCAGCGTTGATGAAGGGGTTAATGAAAAACTGTTTTTT
>.|.|TRBV2|TRBJ1-5
CASSVSEVGQPQHF
TGTGCCAGCAGTGTCTCCGAGGTAGGACAGCCCCAGCATTTT
>.|.|TRBV7-8|TRBJ1-1
CASSLAGTEAFF
TGTGCCAGCAGCTTAGCGGGTACTGAAGCTTTCTTT
>TRBD2|.|TRBV15|TRBJ2-6
CATSRDWASGGPALLGANVLTF
TGTGCCACCAGCAGAGATTGGGCTAGCGGGGGCCCTGCGCTCCTCGGGGCCAACGTCCTGACTTTC
>.|.|TRBV20-1|TRBJ2-1
CSARGVSAAFF
TGCAGTGCTCGGGGAGTTAGTGCTGCGTTCTTC
>TRBD1|.|TRBV29-1|TRBJ1-1
CSVAGDRGKTWTEAFF
TGCAGCGTTGCAGGGGACAGGGGAAAAACGTGGACTGAAGCTTTCTTT
>.|.|TRBV7-2|TRBJ2-7
CASSSRPSTSFEQYF
TGTGCCAGCAGCTCTCGTCCATCGACTAGTTTCGAGCAGTACTTC
>TRBD1|.|TRBV5-1|TRBJ2-4
CASSSGTEGGIQYF
TGCGCCAGCAGCTCCGGGACAGAGGGCGGCATTCAGTACTTC
>.|.|TRBV7-2|TRBJ2-3
CASSFRPNAEGTDTQYF
TGTGCCAGCAGCTTTCGCCCGAACGCCGAGGGGACAGATACGCAGTATTTT
>.|.|TRBV6-2/TRBV6-3|TRBJ2-7
CASRDIYEQYF
TGTGCCAGCAGAGACATCTACGAGCAGTACTTC
>TRBD1|.|TRBV4-1|TRBJ2-7
CASSQAAGQGREQYF
TGCGCCAGCAGCCAAGCCGCGGGACAGGGTCGGGAGCAGTACTTC
>.|.|TRBV6-5|TRBJ2-5
CASSYSPTSGETQYF
TGTGCCAGCAGTTACTCCCCGACTAGTGGAGAGACCCAGTACTTC
>.|few|TRBV12-3/TRBV12-4|TRBJ2-5
CASSLLAETQYF
TGTGCCAGCAGTTTACTAGCTGAGACCCAGTACTTC
>.|.|TRBV20-1|TRBJ1-2
CSARPSGDYGYTF
TGCAGTGCTAGACCGTCAGGGGACTATGGCTACACCTTC
>.|.|TRBV20-1|TRBJ2-2
CSASKAGELFF
TGCAGTGCTAGCAAGGCCGGGGAGCTGTTTTTT
>.|.|TRBV12-3/TRBV12-4|TRBJ2-2
CASSLNLITATGELFF
TGTGCCAGCAGTCTAAACCTCATCACGGCCACCGGGGAGCTGTTTTTT
>.|.|TRBV20-1|TRBJ2-6
CSGELSGANVLTF
TGCAGTGGAGAACTCTCTGGGGCCAACGTCCTGACTTTC
>.|.|TRBV20-1|TRBJ2-2
CSARDRRGDGELFF
TGCAGTGCTAGAGATCGCAGGGGGGACGGGGAGCTGTTTTTT
>.|.|TRBV19|TRBJ1-1
CASILGVENTEAFF
TGTGCCAGTATTCTTGGTGTCGAAAACACTGAAGCTTTCTTT
>.|once|TRBV7-9|TRBJ1-1
CASSLGSQDTEAFF
TGTGCCAGCAGCCTCGGGTCCCAAGACACTGAAGCTTTCTTT
>TRBD1|.|TRBV19|TRBJ2-7
CASTPPGTAYEQYF
TGTGCCAGTACCCCGCCTGGGACAGCCTACGAGCAGTACTTC
>.|.|TRBV5-1|TRBJ1-6
CASRADPNSPLHF
TGCGCCAGCAGGGCAGATCCTAATTCACCCCTCCACTTT
>TRBD2|.|TRBV30|TRBJ2-1
CAWKSSGSSYNEQFF
TGTGCCTGGAAGTCGAGCGGGAGCTCCTACAATGAGCAGTTCTTC
>.|.|TRBV3-1|TRBJ1-6
CASSPAEGNESPLHF
TGTGCCAGCAGCCCAGCCGAGGGCAACGAATCACCCCTCCACTTT
>.|.|TRBV5-1|TRBJ1-2
CASSPDGTNYGYTF
TGCGCCAGCAGCCCCGACGGGACAAATTATGGCTACACCTTC